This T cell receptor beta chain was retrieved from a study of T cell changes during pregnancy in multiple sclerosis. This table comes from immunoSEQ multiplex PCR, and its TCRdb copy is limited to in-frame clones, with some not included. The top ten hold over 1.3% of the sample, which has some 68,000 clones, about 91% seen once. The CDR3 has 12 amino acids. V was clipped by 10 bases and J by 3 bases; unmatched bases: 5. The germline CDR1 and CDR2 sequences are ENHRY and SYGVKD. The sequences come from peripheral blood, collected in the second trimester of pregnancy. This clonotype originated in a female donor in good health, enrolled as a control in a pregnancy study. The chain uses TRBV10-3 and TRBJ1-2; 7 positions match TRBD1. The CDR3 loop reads CANAGTDYGYTF. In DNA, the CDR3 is TGTGCCAACGCCGGGACAGACTATGGCTACACCTTC.